This entry describes one T cell receptor (beta chain). Its antigen is unknown. Stated time point: newly diagnosed, previously untreated cHL patient sample. Researchers used magnetic negative selection to pull out pure CD4+ T cells from thawed PBMCs. The study compared against PBMCs from newly diagnosed, untreated classical Hodgkin lymphoma. CDR1 is MDHEN, CDR2 SYDVKM, per germline. Trimming left V 7 bases short and J 4 bases short, with 19 bases between. The CDR3 has 15 residues. This sample was included in a study of PD-1 blockade in classical Hodgkin lymphoma. Study observations and caveats: Sources of repertoire differences remain undefined, possibly disease activity or prior therapy. Reported baseline diversity: healthy donors highest, relapsed/refractory patients lowest.

Some clones are missing from TCRdb's copy, which holds only in-frame ones; the method was immunoSEQ multiplex PCR. The data contain under 40,000 clones, about 88% of them seen just once; the ten biggest clones take up 1.2%. The rearrangement links TRBV28 to TRBJ1-1; D is perhaps TRBD1 (6 bases). The source material was CD4+ T cells from blood. The TCR sequence derives from a human donor with classical Hodgkin lymphoma. The CDR3 sequence is CASTVGGASITEAFF. DNA of the CDR3: TGTGCCAGCACCGTGGGGGGGGCCTCAATCACTGAAGCTTTCTTT.